The 15 T cell receptor beta chains reported below all come from one sample, sequenced in a study of T-cell reconstitution after alpha-beta-depleted transplantation in children. Molecular barcoding with unique molecular identifiers was used for the TCRbeta library. TCRdb used MiXCR to reprocess the PCR reads, holding one entry per CDR3 protein. The top ten clones hold around 10% of a sample with a few hundred thousand distinct CDR3 sequences, about a tenth of them seen once. The sample here was PBMCs from the stem cell graft donor, taken from the stem cell graft. These receptors originate from a human donor who donated a stem cell graft to a child with SCID.

This clonotype was seen a handful of times. The rearrangement links TRBV19 to TRBJ2-1; TRBD1 is a possible D gene (5 bases). V gave up 0 bases and J gave up 9 bases, with 15 bases separating them. The CDR3 sequence is 15 residues long. In germline, CDR1 is LNHDA, CDR2 SQIVND (reference sequence). CDR3 sequence: CASSIEKARVTEQFF. DNA of the CDR3: TGTGCCAGTAGTATAGAAAAGGCCAGGGTTACTGAGCAGTTCTTC.

In the case of this clonotype: A much larger clone lies one base from this, so it may be a read error. This chain connects TRBV12-3 or TRBV12-4 to TRBJ2-3; 7 nucleotides line up with TRBD1. CDR3 length: 13 residues. Unmatched junction bases numbered 3, after V lost 4 bases and J lost 5 bases. CDR3 amino acids: CASSSGQKDTQYF. The CDR3 DNA is TGTGCCAGCAGTTCGGGACAGAAAGATACGCAGTATTTT.

This clonotype was seen repeatedly, ten times or more. The chain recombines TRBV10-3 with TRBJ1-2; no reliable D call. The CDR3 totals 13 residues. The V gene lost 7 bases and the J gene lost 3 bases, with 12 bases spanning the gap. CDR1 and CDR2 from the germline V gene are ENHRY and SYGVKD. CDR3 region: CAITLDLDYGYTF. The CDR3 nucleotides are TGTGCCATCACCTTGGACCTAGACTATGGCTACACCTTC.

The chain carries TRBV12-3 or TRBV12-4 and TRBJ2-2; 8 nucleotides match TRBD1. The junction had 6 bases not matched to a gene; V was cut back by 5 bases and J by 7 bases. The CDR3 contains 14 residues. CDR3 DNA: TGTGCCAGCAGTCCTCAGGGGGCGGGCGGGGAGCTGTTTTTT. This encodes CASSPQGAGGELFF.

This chain joins TRBV20-1 and TRBJ2-5; possible D gene TRBD2, 6 bases. The CDR3 consists of 11 residues. V lost 7 bases to trimming and J lost 4 bases, with 10 bases between them. Germline CDR1 reads DFQATT; CDR2 reads SNEGSKA (reference sequence). The CDR3, as DNA: TGCAGTGGGAGGGCGGGAGAGACCCAGTACTTC. This codes for CSGRAGETQYF.

This clonotype was seen at least ten times. The chain recombines TRBV27 with TRBJ2-1; D is possibly TRBD1 or TRBD2 (5 bases each). CDR3 length: 11 amino acids. Trimming took 6 bases from V and 11 from J, leaving 11 bases between them. Germline CDR1 MNHEY, CDR2 SMNVEV (reference sequence). CDR3 DNA sequence: TGTGCCAGCAGCCGAGGGACGAAGCAGTTCTTC. Residues: CASSRGTKQFF.

This clonotype was seen at least ten times. V and J are TRBV5-1 and TRBJ2-2, with D tentatively TRBD1 (6 bases). This CDR3 has 14 amino acids. Germline CDR1 is SGHRS and CDR2 is YFSETQ. V lost 7 bases and J lost 1, with 11 bases in between. The CDR3 DNA reads as TGCGCCAGCGGGAAGGACAGGAACACCGGGGAGCTGTTTTTT. Translating it yields CASGKDRNTGELFF.

This clonotype was seen more than once but under ten times. J is TRBJ2-1 and V is TRBV12-5, with TRBD2 as a possible D gene (6 bases). Germline CDR1 and CDR2: LGHNT and FRNRAP. The CDR3 contains 13 residues. V lost 7 bases and J lost 4, with 11 bases in between. The CDR3 sequence is CASATAGYNEQFF. CDR3 sequence (DNA): TGTGCTAGTGCCACTGCGGGGTACAATGAGCAGTTCTTC. The full variable domain, with the rest looked up from reference TRBV12-5 and TRBJ2-1, is DARVTQTPRHKVTEMGQEVTMRCQPILGHNTVFWYRQTMMQGLELLAYFRNRAPLDDSGMPKDRFSAEMPDATLATLKIQPSEPRDSAVYFCASATAGYNEQFFGPGTRLTVL.

In its sample, this clonotype was seen a few times. The chain couples TRBV2 to TRBJ2-1; either TRBD1 or TRBD2 may fit D (7 bases each). Trimming removed 4 bases at V and 6 bases at J, with 16 bases between. Germline-derived CDR1 and CDR2 are SNHLY and FYNNEI. This CDR3 comprises 15 residues. CDR3 region: CASSVGPRGGNEQFF. Written as DNA, the CDR3 is TGTGCCAGCAGTGTGGGGCCCAGGGGGGGCAATGAGCAGTTCTTC.

This chain uses TRBV4-2 with TRBJ2-7; no definite D call. The CDR3 spans 14 residues. Trimming shortened V by 6 bases and J by 5 bases, and 17 bases separated the two germline ends. CDR1 and CDR2 from the germline V gene are LGHNA and YNFKEQ. Here the CDR3 DNA reads TGTGCCAGCAGTCCGTGGGCTAGAGCCCACGAGCAGTACTTC. It translates to CASSPWARAHEQYF.

This clonotype was seen many times. This sequence joins TRBV11-2 and TRBJ2-2, with a possible D match to TRBD2 (6 bases). V dropped 4 bases and J dropped 7 bases, with 19 bases sitting between them. The length of the CDR3 is 16 residues. Germline CDR1 is SGHAT and CDR2 is FQNNGV. The CDR3 DNA reads TGTGCCAGCAGCTCCCTACAAAGACTAGAAGGCGGGGAGCTGTTTTTT. Translated, it gives CASSSLQRLEGGELFF.

This chain connects TRBV5-1 to TRBJ2-2, with D unresolved. CDR1 SGHRS and CDR2 YFSETQ come from the germline V gene. V was trimmed by 3 bases and J by 4 bases, leaving 7 bases between them. This CDR3 spans 13 amino acids. CDR3: CASSSKLTGELFF. The CDR3 DNA reads TGCGCCAGCAGCTCGAAACTCACCGGGGAGCTGTTTTTT.

Ten or more counts support this clonotype. The chain employs TRBV18 and TRBJ2-1, with TRBD2 identical over 8 bases. Germline loops: CDR1 KGHSH, CDR2 LQKENI. CDR3 size: 13 residues. V was pared by 1 base and J by 10 bases, with 3 bases of the junction left unmatched. CDR3 region: CASSPLERGEQFF. CDR3 nucleotides: TGTGCCAGCTCACCACTGGAGCGGGGGGAGCAGTTCTTC.

This clonotype was counted a few times. The junction does not match germline at one end; this may be a read error. Written as DNA, the CDR3 is TGCAGCGTTGCGGGAGGGGAATTATACTCCAACAATGAGCAGTTCTTC. Amino acid sequence: CSVAGGELYSNNEQFF. The V gene is TRBV29-1, the J gene TRBJ2-1; 8 nucleotides match TRBD2. The CDR3 consists of 16 residues. Germline V lookup: CDR1 SQVTM, CDR2 ANQGSEA.

This clonotype has at least ten counts. This chain links TRBV29-1 with TRBJ2-1; tentatively, D is TRBD2 (6 bases). Trimming took 3 bases from V and 7 from J, leaving 10 bases between them. The CDR3 runs 12 residues. The V gene's germline CDR1 is SQVTM and CDR2 ANQGSEA. This chain's CDR3 is CSVDKGRNEQFF. The DNA of the CDR3 is TGCAGCGTTGATAAAGGGAGGAATGAGCAGTTCTTC.